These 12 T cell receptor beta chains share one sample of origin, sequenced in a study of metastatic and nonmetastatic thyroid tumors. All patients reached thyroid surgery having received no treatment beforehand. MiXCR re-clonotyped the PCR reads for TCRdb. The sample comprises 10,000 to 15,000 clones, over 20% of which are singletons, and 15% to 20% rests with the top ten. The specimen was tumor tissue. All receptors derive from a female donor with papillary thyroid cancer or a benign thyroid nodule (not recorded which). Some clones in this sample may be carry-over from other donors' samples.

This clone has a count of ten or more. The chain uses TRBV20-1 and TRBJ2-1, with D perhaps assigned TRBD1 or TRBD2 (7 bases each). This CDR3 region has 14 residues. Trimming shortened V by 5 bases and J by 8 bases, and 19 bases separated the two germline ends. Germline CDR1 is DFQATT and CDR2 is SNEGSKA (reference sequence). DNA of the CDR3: TGCAGTGCTCTCCGGGACAGCGGGGTCGATGAGCAGTTCTTC. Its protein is CSALRDSGVDEQFF.

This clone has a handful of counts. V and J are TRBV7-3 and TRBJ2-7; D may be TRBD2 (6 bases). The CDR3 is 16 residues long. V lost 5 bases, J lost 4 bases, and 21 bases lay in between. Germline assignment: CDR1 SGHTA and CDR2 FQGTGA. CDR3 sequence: CASSPNFRDFPYEQYF. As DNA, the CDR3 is TGTGCCAGCAGCCCCAACTTCCGGGACTTCCCTTACGAGCAGTACTTC.

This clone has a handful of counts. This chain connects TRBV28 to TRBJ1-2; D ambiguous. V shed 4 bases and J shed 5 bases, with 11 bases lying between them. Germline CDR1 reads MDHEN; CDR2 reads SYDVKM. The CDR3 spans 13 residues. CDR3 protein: CASSSGQVYGYTF. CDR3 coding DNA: TGTGCCAGCAGTTCCGGGCAGGTATATGGCTACACCTTC.

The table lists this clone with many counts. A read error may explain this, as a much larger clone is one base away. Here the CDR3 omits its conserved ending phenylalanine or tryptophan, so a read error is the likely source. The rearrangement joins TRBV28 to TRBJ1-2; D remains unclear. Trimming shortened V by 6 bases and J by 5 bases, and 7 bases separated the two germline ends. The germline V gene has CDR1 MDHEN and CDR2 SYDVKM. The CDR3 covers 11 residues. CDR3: CASSGYYGYTL. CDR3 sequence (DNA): TGTGCCAGCAGCGGTTATTATGGCTACACCCTC.

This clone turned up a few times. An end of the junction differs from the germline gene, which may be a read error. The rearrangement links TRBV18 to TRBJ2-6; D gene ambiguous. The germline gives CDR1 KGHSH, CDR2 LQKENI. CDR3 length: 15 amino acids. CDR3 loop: CASSPTYSGSNVLTF. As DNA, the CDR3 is TGTGCCAGCTCACCGACATATTCTGGGTCCAACGTCCTGACTTTC. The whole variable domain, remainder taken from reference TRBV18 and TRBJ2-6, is NAGVMQNPRHLVRRRGQEARLRCSPMKGHSHVYWYRQLPEEGLKFMVYLQKENIIDESGMPKERFSAEFPKEGPSILRIQQVVRGDSAAYFCASSPTYSGSNVLTFGAGSRLTVL.

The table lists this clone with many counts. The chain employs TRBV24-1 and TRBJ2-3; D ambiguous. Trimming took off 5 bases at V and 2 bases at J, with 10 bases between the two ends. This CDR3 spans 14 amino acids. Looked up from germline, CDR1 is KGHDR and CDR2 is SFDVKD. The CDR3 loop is CATSGARDTDTQYF. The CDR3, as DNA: TGTGCCACCAGTGGGGCTAGAGACACAGATACGCAGTATTTT.

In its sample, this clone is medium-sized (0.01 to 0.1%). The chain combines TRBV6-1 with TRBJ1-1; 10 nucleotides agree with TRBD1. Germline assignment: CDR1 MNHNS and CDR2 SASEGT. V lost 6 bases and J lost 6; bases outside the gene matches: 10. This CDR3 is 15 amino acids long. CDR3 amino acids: CASSKSGTGDPEAFF. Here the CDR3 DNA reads TGTGCCAGCAGCAAATCCGGGACAGGGGACCCTGAAGCTTTCTTT.

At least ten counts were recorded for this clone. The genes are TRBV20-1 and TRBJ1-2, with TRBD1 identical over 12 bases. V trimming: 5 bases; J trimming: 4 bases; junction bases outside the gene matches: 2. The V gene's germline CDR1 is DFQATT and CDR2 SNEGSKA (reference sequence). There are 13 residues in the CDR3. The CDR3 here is CSAPGQGAYGYTF. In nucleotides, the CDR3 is TGCAGTGCTCCGGGACAGGGGGCCTATGGCTACACCTTC.

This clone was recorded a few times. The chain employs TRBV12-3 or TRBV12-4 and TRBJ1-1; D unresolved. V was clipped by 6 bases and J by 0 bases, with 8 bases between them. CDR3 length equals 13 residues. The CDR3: CASRELMNTEAFF. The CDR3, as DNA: TGTGCCAGCAGGGAACTAATGAACACTGAAGCTTTCTTT.

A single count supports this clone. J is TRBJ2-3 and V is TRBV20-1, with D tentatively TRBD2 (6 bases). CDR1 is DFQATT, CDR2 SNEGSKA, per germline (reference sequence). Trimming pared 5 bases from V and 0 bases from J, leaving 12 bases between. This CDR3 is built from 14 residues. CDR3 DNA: TGCAGTGCTGATGCGGGACGGAGCACAGATACGCAGTATTTT. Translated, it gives CSADAGRSTDTQYF.

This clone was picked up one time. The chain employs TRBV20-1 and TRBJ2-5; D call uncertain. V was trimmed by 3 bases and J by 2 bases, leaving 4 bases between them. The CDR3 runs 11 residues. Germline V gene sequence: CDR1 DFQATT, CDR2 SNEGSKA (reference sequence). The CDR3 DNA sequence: TGCAGTGCTAGTCAGCAAGAGACCCAGTACTTC. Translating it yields CSASQQETQYF.

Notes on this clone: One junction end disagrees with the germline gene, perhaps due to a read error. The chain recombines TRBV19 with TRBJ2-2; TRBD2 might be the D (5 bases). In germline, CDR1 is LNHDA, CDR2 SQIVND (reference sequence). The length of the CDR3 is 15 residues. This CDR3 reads CASRMTSLNTGELFF. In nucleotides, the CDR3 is TGTGCCAGTAGAATGACAAGCTTGAACACCGGGGAGCTATTTTTT.